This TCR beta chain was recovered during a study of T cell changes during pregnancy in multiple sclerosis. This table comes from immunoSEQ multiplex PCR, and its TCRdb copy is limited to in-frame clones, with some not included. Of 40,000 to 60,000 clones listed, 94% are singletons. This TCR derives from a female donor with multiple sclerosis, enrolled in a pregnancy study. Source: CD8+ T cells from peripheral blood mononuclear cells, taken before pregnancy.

The CDR3 here is CAWSGTSTTDTQYF. Here the CDR3 DNA reads TGTGCCTGGAGTGGGACTAGTACGACAGATACGCAGTATTTT. V is TRBV30 and J is TRBJ2-3; 7 bases map to TRBD2. This CDR3 comprises 14 residues. CDR1 and CDR2 (germline): GTSNPN, SVGIG (reference sequence). V shed 1 base and J 3 bases; nucleotides not matched to a gene: 4.